This TCR beta chain was sequenced during a study of blood T cell repertoires in COVID-19. Study information: Both acute and convalescent COVID-19 samples were obtained from the United States, Italy and Spain. PBMCs, B-cell-depleted T cells, or T cells provided the cDNA or gDNA that made up the material.

In the original workflow: Using reference gene primer amplification, nucleated cell counts were estimated. Assay: immunoSEQ multiplex PCR; the TCRdb copy retains only in-frame clones and omits some. From that table come the V and J calls and clone size; the DNA was used to work out D and trimming. Of over 150,000 clones in the sample, 91% are singletons; the top ten hold approximately 0.55%. The CDR3 spans 14 residues. V dropped 5 bases and J dropped 0 bases, with 8 bases sitting between them. Germline CDR1 and CDR2: LNHDA and SQIVND (reference sequence). This TCR came from a man aged 45 to 65 with acute or convalescent COVID-19. The chain uses TRBV19 and TRBJ1-5, with D unclear. Specimen: peripheral blood. CDR3 nucleotides: TGTGCCAGTAGTCAGAAAGATAGCAATCAGCCCCAGCATTTT. Amino acids: CASSQKDSNQPQHF. Full variable domain (remainder filled in from reference TRBV19 and TRBJ1-5): DGGITQSPKYLFRKEGQNVTLSCEQNLNHDAMYWYRQDPGQGLRLIYYSQIVNDFQKGDIAEGYSVSREKKESFPLTVTSAQKNPTAFYLCASSQKDSNQPQHFGDGTRLSIL.